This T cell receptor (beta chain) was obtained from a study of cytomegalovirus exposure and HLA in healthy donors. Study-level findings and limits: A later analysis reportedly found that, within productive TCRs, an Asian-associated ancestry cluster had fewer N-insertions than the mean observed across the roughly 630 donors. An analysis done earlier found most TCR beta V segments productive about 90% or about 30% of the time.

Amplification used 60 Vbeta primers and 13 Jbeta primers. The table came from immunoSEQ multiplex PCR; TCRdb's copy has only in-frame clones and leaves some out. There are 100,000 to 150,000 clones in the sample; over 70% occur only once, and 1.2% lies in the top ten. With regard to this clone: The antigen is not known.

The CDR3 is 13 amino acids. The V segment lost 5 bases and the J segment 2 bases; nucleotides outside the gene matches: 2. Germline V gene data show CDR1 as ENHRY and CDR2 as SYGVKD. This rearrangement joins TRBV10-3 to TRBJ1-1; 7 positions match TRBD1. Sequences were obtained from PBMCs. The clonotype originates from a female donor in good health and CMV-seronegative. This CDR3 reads CAISRQGNTEAFF. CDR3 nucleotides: TGTGCCATCAGTAGACAGGGAAACACTGAAGCTTTCTTT.